This entry lists 11 T cell receptor beta chains sequenced from one sample in a study of T-cell memory formation after mild COVID-19 (TCRdb year 2021). The library was prepared using 5' RACE. The data were produced on an Illumina NovaSeq 6000. Using fastp at Q25 and MiXCR, TCRdb reprocessed the public reads and kept productive beta chains. Duplicate CDR3 protein sequences are folded into a single record with the most common DNA and genes. The sample data list roughly 250,000 distinct CDR3 sequences, and 16% of these were observed just once. Of the sample, approximately 3.5% falls within the top ten clones. The sample taken for sequencing was PBMCs or a T cell subset sorted from them (not recorded which). The receptors stem from a man aged 18 to 29 who had mild COVID-19 (a few samples of this study predate the infection). The sample titles of this study are shuffled in the database, so cell type and time point are left out; the donor was told from shared clones.

This chain links TRBV28 with TRBJ2-7, with 8 nucleotides matching TRBD1. CDR1 is MDHEN and CDR2 is SYDVKM in the germline V gene. This CDR3 has 14 amino acids. CDR3 nucleotides: TGTGCCAGCAGTTCCCCCTGGACAGGGTATCTTCGGGACGTC. It yields the protein CASSSPWTGYLRDV.

This clonotype has at least ten counts. V usage is TRBV5-1 and J usage is TRBJ2-1; D might be TRBD2 (5 bases). Trimming shortened V by 3 bases and J by 6 bases, and 16 bases separated the two germline ends. CDR3 length equals 15 residues. CDR1 SGHRS and CDR2 YFSETQ come from the germline V gene. The CDR3 DNA follows: TGCGCCAGCAGCTGGGGTTCGGGATGGGGCAATGAGCAGTTCTTC. Translation: CASSWGSGWGNEQFF.

This clonotype was counted a few times. The rearrangement links TRBV24-1 to TRBJ1-1; D ambiguous. V lost 0 bases and J lost 4, with 17 bases in between. CDR3 length: 17 residues. From germline, CDR1 is KGHDR and CDR2 SFDVKD. The CDR3: CATSDLGKSWMATEAFF. CDR3 in DNA: TGTGCCACCAGTGATTTGGGGAAATCCTGGATGGCCACTGAAGCTTTCTTT.

The chain links TRBV5-1 to TRBJ1-3; D possibly corresponds to TRBD1 (5 bases). V was shortened by 7 bases and J by 0 bases, with 11 bases between the two germline ends. The CDR3 has 14 amino acids. Germline values: CDR1 SGHRS, CDR2 YFSETQ. In DNA, the CDR3 is TGCGCCAGCTGGGACGGATCCTCTGGAAACACCATATATTTT. Its translation: CASWDGSSGNTIYF.

The chain joins TRBV18 to TRBJ1-1; D remains unclear. CDR3 length: 14 amino acids. With 0 bases removed from V and 1 base from J, the gap between germline ends came to 6 bases. From germline, CDR1 is KGHSH and CDR2 LQKENI. As DNA, the CDR3 is TGTGCCAGCTCACCACCTAACGGGAACACTGAAGCTTTCTTT. Its translation: CASSPPNGNTEAFF.

This chain joins TRBV7-2 and TRBJ2-3; D gene unclear. The V end was cut by 3 bases, the J end by 6 bases, with 10 bases between. Looked up from germline, CDR1 is SGHTA and CDR2 is FQGNSA. The CDR3 has 13 amino acids. Here the CDR3 reads CASSLRRRDTQYF. The CDR3 DNA is TGTGCCAGCAGCTTGCGCCGAAGGGATACGCAGTATTTT.

This clonotype was seen a handful of times. This chain joins TRBV6-2 or TRBV6-3 and TRBJ2-3; either TRBD1 or TRBD2 may fit D (5 bases each). CDR3 length equals 13 residues. Germline values: CDR1 MNHEY, CDR2 SVGEGT. The V end lost 11 bases, the J end lost 3 bases, and 15 bases lay between the germline ends. The CDR3 spells CALRGVGTDTQYF. DNA of the CDR3: TGTGCCCTCAGAGGGGTCGGGACAGATACGCAGTATTTT.

There are a few counts of this clonotype. The rearrangement uses TRBV7-2 and TRBJ2-1, with 7 nucleotides matching TRBD1. After removal of 6 bases from V and 0 bases from J, the junction contained 11 bases not matched to a gene. Germline V lookup: CDR1 SGHTA, CDR2 FQGNSA. This CDR3 is 17 amino acids long. In nucleotides, the CDR3 is TGTGCCAGCAGTCTTTCTCCGGGACAGAGCTCCTACAATGAGCAGTTCTTC. This codes for CASSLSPGQSSYNEQFF.

This clonotype was observed many times. The V and J genes are TRBV5-1 and TRBJ2-1; tentatively, D is TRBD1 or TRBD2 (5 bases each). The length of the CDR3 is 17 residues. V was cut by 0 bases and J by 2 bases, with 15 bases left in between. Germline V lookup: CDR1 SGHRS, CDR2 YFSETQ. The CDR3, as DNA: TGCGCCAGCAGCTTGGGGCTCGGGACGTCACCCTACAATGAGCAGTTCTTC. This sequence encodes CASSLGLGTSPYNEQFF.

V and J are TRBV5-1 and TRBJ2-4; TRBD1 matches at 9 bases. V gave up 0 bases and J gave up 8 bases; unmatched junction bases: 12. Germline CDR1 is SGHRS and CDR2 is YFSETQ. The CDR3 extends over 17 amino acids. The CDR3 sequence: CASSLGALQGARDIQYF. CDR3 bases: TGCGCCAGCAGCTTGGGGGCCCTACAGGGGGCGCGGGACATTCAGTACTTC.

This chain uses TRBV7-2 with TRBJ2-1; D not resolved. This CDR3 comprises 12 residues. V shed 6 bases and J shed 6 bases, with 9 bases lying between them. Germline CDR1 reads SGHTA; CDR2 reads FQGNSA. This CDR3 reads CASRGATNEQFF. The CDR3 DNA is TGTGCCAGCAGGGGCGCCACCAATGAGCAGTTCTTC. Complete variable domain (other parts from reference TRBV7-2 and TRBJ2-1): GAGVSQSPSNKVTEKGKDVELRCDPISGHTALYWYRQSLGQGLEFLIYFQGNSAPDKSGLPSDRFSAERTGGSVSTLTIQRTQQEDSAVYLCASRGATNEQFFGPGTRLTVL.